The next 18 T cell receptor beta chains were all read from a single sample in a study of beta chain features in type 1 diabetes. Overall study findings and caveats: The study found moderately but significantly shorter TCRB CDR3s in all four CD4+ subsets of Type 1 diabetes patients.

The authors reverse transcribed all of the isolated RNA, so sequencing captured expressed TCRB transcripts. Only in-frame clones appear in the TCRdb table, and some are missing; sequencing was by immunoSEQ multiplex PCR. The table has approximately 730,000 clones, around 15% seen once. No antigens are known for them. Sequencing was performed on naive CD4+ T cells from blood. These receptors were obtained from a man aged 18 to 35 with type 1 diabetes.

This clone was observed a few times. The chain uses TRBV14 and TRBJ2-7; D may match TRBD1 or TRBD2 (5 bases each). Trimming removed 4 bases from V and 0 bases from J, with 10 bases in between. From germline, CDR1 is SGHDN and CDR2 FVKESK. This CDR3 has 14 amino acids. CDR3 in amino acids: CASSPGPSSYEQYF. The CDR3 DNA reads as TGTGCCAGCAGCCCGGGACCCAGCTCCTACGAGCAGTACTTC. Drawing the rest from reference TRBV14 and TRBJ2-7, the complete variable domain is EAGVTQFPSHSVIEKGQTVTLRCDPISGHDNLYWYRRVMGKEIKFLLHFVKESKQDESGMPNNRFLAERTGGTYSTLKVQPAELEDSGVYFCASSPGPSSYEQYFGPGTRLTVT.

The V and J genes are TRBV4-2 and TRBJ2-5; D gene ambiguous. CDR3 length: 15 residues. Germline assignment: CDR1 LGHNA and CDR2 YNFKEQ. Trimming took 0 bases from V and 4 from J, leaving 12 bases between them. CDR3 in amino acids: CASSQELVRVETQYF. CDR3 in DNA: TGTGCCAGCAGCCAAGAATTGGTCCGGGTAGAGACCCAGTACTTC.

This clone was picked up a small number of times. The chain couples TRBV27 to TRBJ1-2; no firm D call. Germline CDR1 MNHEY, CDR2 SMNVEV (reference sequence). Trimming left V 3 bases short and J 0 bases short, with 8 bases between. The CDR3 totals 14 residues. The CDR3 is CASSLRGSNYGYTF. CDR3 DNA: TGTGCCAGCAGTTTGAGAGGCTCTAACTATGGCTACACCTTC.

This clone was counted between two and nine times. The genes are TRBV25-1 and TRBJ2-5, with 9 bases lining up with TRBD1. The V gene end was trimmed by 6 bases and the J gene end by 5 bases; junction bases not matched to a gene: 10. This CDR3 is built from 15 residues. Germline-derived CDR1 and CDR2 are MGHDK and SYGVNS. CDR3: CASSAAGTGRETQYF. In DNA form, the CDR3 reads TGTGCCAGCAGCGCAGCCGGGACAGGGCGCGAGACCCAGTACTTC.

The chain links TRBV9 to TRBJ1-2, with D possibly matching TRBD1 (6 bases). CDR3 length: 15 amino acids. V was pared by 3 bases and J by 1 base, with 13 bases between. Germline CDR1 SGDLS, CDR2 YYNGEE. This CDR3 is CASSAGQFFNYGYTF. CDR3 coding DNA: TGTGCCAGCAGCGCAGGACAGTTTTTTAACTATGGCTACACCTTC.

J is TRBJ1-5 and V is TRBV19, with D perhaps TRBD1 (5 bases). V was clipped by 6 bases and J by 4 bases, with 19 bases between them. CDR1 is LNHDA and CDR2 is SQIVND in the germline V gene (reference sequence). The CDR3 runs to 16 residues. The CDR3: CASSPPGQGRNQPQHF. DNA of the CDR3: TGTGCCAGTAGCCCACCCGGGCAGGGAAGGAATCAGCCCCAGCATTTT. The full variable domain, completed using reference TRBV19 and TRBJ1-5, is DGGITQSPKYLFRKEGQNVTLSCEQNLNHDAMYWYRQDPGQGLRLIYYSQIVNDFQKGDIAEGYSVSREKKESFPLTVTSAQKNPTAFYLCASSPPGQGRNQPQHFGDGTRLSIL.

The table lists this clone with a few counts. J is TRBJ2-7 and V is TRBV30; a possible D gene is TRBD1 (6 bases). CDR1 is GTSNPN and CDR2 is SVGIG in the germline V gene (reference sequence). This CDR3 is built from 12 residues. V was pared by 4 bases and J by 3 bases, with 10 bases between. The CDR3 sequence is CAWNTGSYEQYF. The CDR3 coding sequence is TGTGCCTGGAACACAGGGAGCTACGAGCAGTACTTC.

This clone was recorded a few times. Other DNA sequences in the sample encode the same CDR3. The genes are TRBV19 and TRBJ2-7; D remains unclear. Germline V gene sequence: CDR1 LNHDA, CDR2 SQIVND (reference sequence). CDR3 length: 11 residues. Deletions cut 3 bases from V and 6 bases from J, with 6 bases between. The CDR3 region has the DNA TGTGCCAGTAGTATGGGGTCCGAGCAGTACTTC. Translation: CASSMGSEQYF.

This clone was counted between two and nine times. The CDR3 DNA follows: TGTGCCAGCAGTTTATCAGCGAACTCTGGGGCCAACGTCCTGACTTTC. This encodes CASSLSANSGANVLTF. The J gene is TRBJ2-6, the V gene TRBV28; D is undetermined. CDR3 length equals 16 residues. The germline V and J ends were trimmed by 1 base and 0 bases, with 7 bases remaining between them. Germline CDR1 MDHEN, CDR2 SYDVKM.

The chain employs TRBV5-1 and TRBJ2-7; D possibly uses TRBD1 or TRBD2 (5 bases each). Trimming removed 4 bases from V and 3 bases from J, with 14 bases in between. Germline CDR1 SGHRS, CDR2 YFSETQ. This CDR3 region has 14 residues. This CDR3 is CASSPSGQDYEQYF. CDR3 DNA sequence: TGCGCCAGCAGCCCGTCGGGGCAAGACTACGAGCAGTACTTC.

This clone was detected only a few times. In the same sample, other DNA sequences code for this CDR3. The V call is TRBV5-1, the J call TRBJ2-3; D is unclear. With 1 base removed from V and 2 bases from J, the gap between germline ends came to 5 bases. This CDR3 is 13 amino acids long. The germline gives CDR1 SGHRS, CDR2 YFSETQ. CDR3 in amino acids: CASSLISTDTQYF. DNA of the CDR3: TGCGCCAGCAGCTTGATCTCCACAGATACGCAGTATTTT.

The CDR3 sequence is CASSQDSGTANTGELFF. CDR3 coding DNA: TGCGCCAGCAGCCAAGATAGCGGGACAGCGAACACCGGGGAGCTGTTTTTT. The chain combines TRBV4-1 with TRBJ2-2; the D gene is possibly TRBD2 (8 bases). Trimming pared 0 bases from V and 0 bases from J, leaving 11 bases between. The CDR3 runs 17 residues. Germline assignment: CDR1 MGHRA and CDR2 YSYEKL.

This clone showed up just a few times. The chain has TRBV25-1 and TRBJ1-4; 7 bases agree with TRBD1. The germline gives CDR1 MGHDK, CDR2 SYGVNS. Unmatched junction bases numbered 2, after V lost 4 bases and J lost 3 bases. The CDR3 runs to 14 residues. The CDR3 DNA follows: TGTGCCAGCAGTGTGGGACAGCCTAATGAAAAACTGTTTTTT. Translation gives CASSVGQPNEKLFF.

In this sample, this clone turned up a few times. This chain links TRBV2 with TRBJ1-2, with 7 nucleotides matching TRBD1. Germline CDR1 and CDR2: SNHLY and FYNNEI. V dropped 8 bases and J dropped 5; count of bases not matched to a gene: 11. This CDR3 has 14 residues. The CDR3: CASLRTGTIYGYTF. The CDR3 region has the DNA TGTGCCAGCCTAAGGACAGGCACAATTTATGGCTACACCTTC.

Ten or more counts support this clone. V usage is TRBV30 and J usage is TRBJ1-5; TRBD1 might be the D (5 bases). The CDR3 has 15 amino acids. Germline lookup yields CDR1 GTSNPN and CDR2 SVGIG (reference sequence). V lost 4 bases and J lost 4, with 17 bases in between. Written as DNA, the CDR3 is TGTGCCTGGACTGCGGCGGGGGTAACTAATCAGCCCCAGCATTTT. Its protein is CAWTAAGVTNQPQHF.

This clone was counted only a few times. This sequence joins TRBV4-1 and TRBJ2-2; no clear D gene. Trimming stripped 4 bases from V and 6 bases from J, with 3 bases between. The V gene's germline CDR1 is MGHRA and CDR2 YSYEKL. This CDR3 has 11 amino acids. Here the CDR3 reads CASSRAGELFF. The CDR3 nucleotides read TGCGCCAGCAGCCGGGCCGGGGAGCTGTTTTTT.

The chain employs TRBV10-3 and TRBJ2-1, with 8 bases that match TRBD1. The germline CDR1 and CDR2 sequences are ENHRY and SYGVKD. The ends lost 7 bases at V and 4 bases at J; junction bases unmatched: 9. This CDR3 contains 15 residues. The CDR3 region is CAITRGTGDYNEQFF. As DNA, the CDR3 is TGTGCCATCACCCGCGGGACAGGTGATTACAATGAGCAGTTCTTC.

This clone has only a few counts. The chain is built from TRBV9 and TRBJ2-1; TRBD2 matches at 7 bases. The CDR3 totals 18 residues. The germline V gene has CDR1 SGDLS and CDR2 YYNGEE. J gave up 0 bases and V 0 bases, and 9 bases lay outside the gene matches. The CDR3 DNA reads TGTGCCAGCAGCGTAGCGTCGGGGGGTCGATTCTCCTACAATGAGCAGTTCTTC. Translated: CASSVASGGRFSYNEQFF.